The 17 T cell receptor beta chains below were found in one sample sequenced in a study of blood T cells in healthy people across ages. PCR was performed a second time for about 6 to 12 cycles using a sample-barcoded 5' primer and a J-beta primer mix. TCRdb re-called the 5' RACE reads through MiXCR, storing one row per CDR3 protein. This sample has over 500,000 distinct CDR3 sequences, with about 50% found just once. Sequences were obtained from blood. The receptor set was obtained from an elderly woman in good health.

At least ten counts were recorded for this clonotype. The chain links TRBV7-2 to TRBJ2-3, with D possibly called TRBD1 or TRBD2 (5 bases each). Trimming left V 5 bases short and J 2 bases short, with 14 bases between. Germline V lookup: CDR1 SGHTA, CDR2 FQGNSA. This CDR3 spans 15 amino acids. The CDR3 loop reads CASSRGVIPTDTQYF. Here the CDR3 DNA reads TGTGCCAGCAGCCGAGGGGTCATCCCCACAGATACGCAGTATTTT.

This clonotype came up a few times. The V and J genes are TRBV28 and TRBJ2-1, with 9 positions matching TRBD1. Per the germline V gene, CDR1 is MDHEN and CDR2 is SYDVKM. J lost 3 bases, V lost 6 bases, and 6 bases had no gene match. The CDR3 is 15 amino acids. The CDR3 loop reads CASRPGTGFYNEQFF. In nucleotides, the CDR3 is TGTGCCAGCAGGCCCGGGACAGGGTTCTACAATGAGCAGTTCTTC.

This clonotype was recorded at least ten times. J is TRBJ2-5 and V is TRBV15; D is undetermined. The CDR3 has 14 amino acids. V lost 5 bases and J 2 bases, leaving 12 bases between the germline ends. Germline lookup yields CDR1 LNHNV and CDR2 YYDKDF (reference sequence). CDR3: CATSLHWGQETQYF. CDR3 sequence (DNA): TGTGCCACCAGCCTCCATTGGGGTCAAGAGACCCAGTACTTC.

This clonotype was recorded at least ten times. The chain links TRBV2 to TRBJ2-5; D may correspond to TRBD1 or TRBD2 (6 bases each). The CDR3 is 13 amino acids. Germline loops: CDR1 SNHLY, CDR2 FYNNEI. Trimming cost V 6 bases and J 5 bases, with 13 bases left between them. CDR3 protein: CASREGGRETQYF. For the CDR3, the DNA is TGTGCCAGCAGAGAGGGGGGTAGGGAGACCCAGTACTTC.

The gene calls are TRBV12-3 or TRBV12-4 and TRBJ2-1; unclear D gene. V gave up 1 base and J gave up 10 bases, with 8 bases separating them. The CDR3 runs to 12 residues. Written as DNA, the CDR3 is TGTGCCAGCAGTTTAGTCCCGCCCGAGCAGTTCTTC. Its translation: CASSLVPPEQFF.

Regarding this clonotype: One end of the junction fails to match germline, which may point to a read error. CDR3 in DNA: TGCAGTGCTACAGGGAACAATCAGCTCCAGCATTTT. Translated, it gives CSATGNNQLQHF. This chain connects TRBV20-1 to TRBJ1-5, with D possibly being TRBD1 (5 bases). The CDR3 sequence is 12 residues long. The germline CDR1 and CDR2 sequences are DFQATT and SNEGSKA (reference sequence).

The rearrangement joins TRBV21-1 to TRBJ1-5; TRBD1 is the table's D call and was not checked against the DNA. TRBV21-1 is a pseudogene locus. CDR3 length equals 16 residues. The CDR3 sequence: CASSKGGGSCSQPQHF. CDR3 DNA sequence: TGTGCCAGCAGCAAAGGGGGGGGGTCGTGCAGTCAGCCCCAGCATTTT.

This sequence joins TRBV28 and TRBJ2-1, with TRBD1 as a possible D gene (6 bases). The CDR3 loop spans 13 amino acids. Germline V gene sequence: CDR1 MDHEN, CDR2 SYDVKM. The V end was cut by 7 bases, the J end by 7 bases, with 14 bases between. CDR3: CASIRGRGNEQFF. The CDR3 DNA follows: TGTGCCAGCATAAGGGGGAGAGGTAATGAGCAGTTCTTC. The entire variable domain, with the rest obtained from reference TRBV28 and TRBJ2-1, is as follows: DVKVTQSSRYLVKRTGEKVFLECVQDMDHENMFWYRQDPGLGLRLIYFSYDVKMKEKGDIPEGYSVSREKKERFSLILESASTNQTSMYLCASIRGRGNEQFFGPGTRLTVL.

Concerning this clonotype itself: A read error may account for a junction end that differs from germline. The V gene is TRBV6-6, the J gene TRBJ2-5; TRBD1 is a possible D gene (6 bases). Germline lookup yields CDR1 MNHNY and CDR2 SVGAGI (reference sequence). The CDR3 loop spans 14 amino acids. CDR3 in amino acids: CASSYLTGQETQYF. The CDR3 DNA reads as TGTGCCAGTAGTTACCTGACAGGCCAAGAGACCCAGTACTTC.

This chain uses TRBV14 with TRBJ1-3; D not resolved. This CDR3 has 14 amino acids. Looked up from germline, CDR1 is SGHDN and CDR2 is FVKESK. The V gene lost 10 bases and the J gene lost 6 bases, with 19 bases spanning the gap. CDR3 sequence reads: CATGPGRAPNTIYF. In DNA form, the CDR3 reads TGTGCCACCGGGCCTGGGAGGGCCCCAAACACCATATATTTT.

The chain has TRBV25-1 and TRBJ1-5, with TRBD1 matching over 7 bases. V lost 6 bases to trimming and J lost 8 bases; unmatched junction nucleotides: 13. Germline-derived CDR1 and CDR2 are MGHDK and SYGVNS. The CDR3 consists of 15 residues. The CDR3 loop reads CASSDRDSTIKPQHF. CDR3 DNA sequence: TGTGCCAGCAGCGACCGGGACAGTACAATCAAGCCCCAGCATTTT. Based on the CDR3 plus reference TRBV25-1 and TRBJ1-5, the full variable domain is EADIYQTPRYLVIGTGKKITLECSQTMGHDKMYWYQQDPGMELHLIHYSYGVNSTEKGDLSSESTVSRIRTEHFPLTLESARPSHTSQYLCASSDRDSTIKPQHFGDGTRLSIL.

The V call is TRBV3-1, the J call TRBJ1-5, with D perhaps matching TRBD1 (6 bases). The germline CDR1 and CDR2 sequences are LGHDT and YNNKEL (reference sequence). The CDR3 has 13 amino acids. V lost 3 bases and J lost 6, with 9 bases in between. DNA for the CDR3: TGTGCCAGCAGCCAGACAGGCAGTCAGCCCCAGCATTTT. Its translation is CASSQTGSQPQHF.

The chain employs TRBV27 and TRBJ2-5, with TRBD2 identical over 13 bases. The closer fit of TRBJ2-7 to the DNA end suggests the J call may be wrong. This CDR3 region has 15 residues. CDR1 is MNHEY and CDR2 is SMNVEV in the germline V gene (reference sequence). CDR3 sequence reads: CASRSGTSGAYEQYF. The CDR3 DNA reads TGTGCCAGCAGGTCCGGGACTAGCGGGGCCTACGAGCAGTACTTC.

On this clonotype itself: A much larger clone is a single base away; this may be a read error. J is TRBJ2-7 and V is TRBV27, with 9 bases aligning to TRBD2. The CDR3 extends over 14 amino acids. Germline assignment: CDR1 MNHEY and CDR2 SMNVEV (reference sequence). The CDR3 loop is CASSTGTSSYERYF. The CDR3 DNA reads as TGTGCCAGCAGTACCGGGACTAGCTCCTACGAGCGGTACTTC.

V is TRBV29-1 and J is TRBJ2-3, with a possible D match to TRBD2 (6 bases). The CDR3 covers 13 residues. V lost 4 bases, J lost 6 bases, and 14 bases lay in between. The germline CDR1 and CDR2 sequences are SQVTM and ANQGSEA. The CDR3 region has the DNA TGCAGCGTTGCACTAGCAGTTAGTGATACGCAGTATTTT. This gives the protein CSVALAVSDTQYF.

A single count supports this clonotype. Just one base apart from a much larger clone, this may be a read error. V usage is TRBV29-1 and J usage is TRBJ2-7; the D is unclear. The closer fit of TRBJ2-5 to the DNA end suggests the J call may be wrong. The germline CDR1 and CDR2 sequences are SQVTM and ANQGSEA. The CDR3 runs to 13 residues. CDR3 amino acids: CSVEVAAQETQYF. The CDR3 DNA sequence: TGCAGCGTTGAAGTGGCAGCCCAAGAGACCCAGTACTTC.

The sample holds many counts of this clonotype. The chain combines TRBV10-3 with TRBJ1-6; D call uncertain. V was trimmed by 4 bases and J by 5 bases, leaving 15 bases between them. Germline V CDR1 and CDR2: ENHRY, SYGVKD. This CDR3 has 16 amino acids. The CDR3 is CAISANPVGHNSPLHF. CDR3 DNA sequence: TGTGCCATCAGTGCAAATCCAGTTGGACATAATTCACCCCTCCACTTT.